This T cell receptor beta chain is from a study of HIV-infected patients and healthy controls. The wider study: CD4 counts in most of the 16 patients increased modestly yet significantly but stayed below normal. Early therapy brought no consistent CD8 count shift, though the CD4:CD8 ratio rose a little.

Of note for this clonotype: Its matching antigen is unknown.

cDNA was made from around 0.45 ug RNA using alpha and beta constant primers. Each of the alpha and beta chains got its own library through chain-specific third strand synthesis with indices. A single record per CDR3 protein comes from TCRdb applying MiXCR to the 5' RACE reads. The sample lists approximately 9,000 distinct CDR3 sequences, more than 7.5% occurring once. Follow-up blood was drawn about 14 weeks, roughly three months, after antiretroviral therapy began. Whole blood was used without fractionation, so all unsorted peripheral T cells were included. A roughly 2.5 ml peripheral blood sample was taken for RNA. Findings and caveats of the study: Healthy controls shared more CDR3 sequences between individuals than HIV-infected patients did.

CDR1 DFQATT and CDR2 SNEGSKA come from the germline V gene (reference sequence). The CDR3 extends over 12 amino acids. Trimming stripped 6 bases from V and 4 bases from J, with 10 bases between. The material was blood, obtained during antiretroviral therapy. The chain is built from TRBV20-1 and TRBJ1-5; D is undetermined. The source of this sequence is an adult with HIV infection. The CDR3 nucleotides read TGCAGTGCCATACAAGGGAATCAGCCCCAGCATTTT. Encoded protein: CSAIQGNQPQHF.